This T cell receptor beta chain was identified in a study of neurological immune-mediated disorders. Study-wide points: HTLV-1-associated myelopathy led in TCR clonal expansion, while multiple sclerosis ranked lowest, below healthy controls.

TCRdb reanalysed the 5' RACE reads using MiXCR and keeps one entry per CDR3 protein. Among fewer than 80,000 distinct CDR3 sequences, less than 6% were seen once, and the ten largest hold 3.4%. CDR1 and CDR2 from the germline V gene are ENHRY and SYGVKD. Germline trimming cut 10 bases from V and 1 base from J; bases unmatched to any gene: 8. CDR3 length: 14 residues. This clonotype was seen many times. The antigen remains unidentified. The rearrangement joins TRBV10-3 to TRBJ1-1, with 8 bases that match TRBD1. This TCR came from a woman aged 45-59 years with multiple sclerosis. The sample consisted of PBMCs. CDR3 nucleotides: TGTGCCACGAGGGGGACAGGAGGGAACACTGAAGCTTTCTTT. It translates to CATRGTGGNTEAFF.